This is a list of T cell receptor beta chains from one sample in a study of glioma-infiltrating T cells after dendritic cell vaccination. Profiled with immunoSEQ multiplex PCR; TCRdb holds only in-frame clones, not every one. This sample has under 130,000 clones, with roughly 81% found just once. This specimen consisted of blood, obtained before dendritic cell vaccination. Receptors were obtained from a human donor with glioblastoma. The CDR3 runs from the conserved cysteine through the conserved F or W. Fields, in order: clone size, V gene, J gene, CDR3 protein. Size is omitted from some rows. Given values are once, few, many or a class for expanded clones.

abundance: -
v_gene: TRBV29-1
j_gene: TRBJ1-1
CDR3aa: CSVELIGNEAFF

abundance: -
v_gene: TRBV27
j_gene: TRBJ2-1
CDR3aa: CASSILQGYYNEQFF

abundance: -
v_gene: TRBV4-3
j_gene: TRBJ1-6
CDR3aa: CASSQEGPGSYNSPLHF

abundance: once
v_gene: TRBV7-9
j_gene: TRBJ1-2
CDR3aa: CASSPISEGYGYTF

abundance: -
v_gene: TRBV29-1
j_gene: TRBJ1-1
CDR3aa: CSVRADSMNTEAFF

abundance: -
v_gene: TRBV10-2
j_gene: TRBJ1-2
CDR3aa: CASSVDRFYGYTF

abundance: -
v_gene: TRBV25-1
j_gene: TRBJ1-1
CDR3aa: CASSDLQGPGTEAFF

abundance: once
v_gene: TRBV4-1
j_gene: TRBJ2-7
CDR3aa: CASSIGQGGIGEQYF

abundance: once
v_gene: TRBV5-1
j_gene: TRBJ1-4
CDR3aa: CASSGGQGTATNEKLFF

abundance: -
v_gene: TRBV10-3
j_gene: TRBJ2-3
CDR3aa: CAISDLGQRDSTDTQYF

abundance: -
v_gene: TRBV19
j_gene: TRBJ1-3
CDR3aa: CASSIGRAPRGSGNTIYF

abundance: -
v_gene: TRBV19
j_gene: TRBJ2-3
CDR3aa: CASSIARGGLSDTQYF

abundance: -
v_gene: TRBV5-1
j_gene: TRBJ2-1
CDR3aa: CASSLSSGGENEQFF

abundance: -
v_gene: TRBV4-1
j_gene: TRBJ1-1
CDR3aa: CASSPLYMNTEAFF

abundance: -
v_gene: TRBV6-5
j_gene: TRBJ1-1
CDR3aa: CASSYNALGGAEAFF

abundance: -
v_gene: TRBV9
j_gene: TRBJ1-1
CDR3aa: CASSAWGGEVTEAFF

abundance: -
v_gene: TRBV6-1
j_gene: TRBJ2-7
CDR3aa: CASRVTSVGAEQYF

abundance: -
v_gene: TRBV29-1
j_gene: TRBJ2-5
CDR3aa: CSVVSRWAPQETQYF

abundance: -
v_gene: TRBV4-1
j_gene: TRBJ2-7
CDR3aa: CASSHQRQGSYEQYF

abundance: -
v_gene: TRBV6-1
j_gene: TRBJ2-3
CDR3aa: CASLEAWLTDTQYF

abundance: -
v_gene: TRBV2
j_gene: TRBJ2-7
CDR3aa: CASPGYRVPYEQYF

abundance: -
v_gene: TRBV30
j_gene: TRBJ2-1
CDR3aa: CAWSQGARNEQFF

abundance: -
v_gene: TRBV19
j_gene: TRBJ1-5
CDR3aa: CASSIRGVGPQPQHF

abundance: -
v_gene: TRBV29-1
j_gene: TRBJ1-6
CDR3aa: CSVEVGREVDSPLHF

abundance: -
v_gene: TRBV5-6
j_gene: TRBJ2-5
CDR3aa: CASSLAAGGSETQYF

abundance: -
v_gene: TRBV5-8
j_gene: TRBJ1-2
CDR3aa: CASSSGGSYGYTF

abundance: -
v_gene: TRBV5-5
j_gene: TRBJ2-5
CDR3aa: CASSFGWGRETQYF

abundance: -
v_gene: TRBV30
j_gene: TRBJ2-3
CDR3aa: CAWRPGAGGTDTQYF

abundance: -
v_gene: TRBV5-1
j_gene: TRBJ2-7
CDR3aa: CASSPEQGPSYEQYF

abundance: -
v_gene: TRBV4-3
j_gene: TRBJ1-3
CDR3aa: CASSQDTGVPSGNTIYF

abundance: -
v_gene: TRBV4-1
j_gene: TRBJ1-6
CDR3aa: CASSQEARPDNSPLHF

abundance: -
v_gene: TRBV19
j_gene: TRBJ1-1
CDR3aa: CASSPDRGGGTEAFF

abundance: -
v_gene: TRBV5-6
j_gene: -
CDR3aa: CASSLAGGLLSYEQYF

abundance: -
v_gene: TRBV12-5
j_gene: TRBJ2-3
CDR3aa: CASGPEEGRFTDTQYF

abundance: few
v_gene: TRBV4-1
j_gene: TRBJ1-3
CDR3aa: CASSPTGGNTIYF

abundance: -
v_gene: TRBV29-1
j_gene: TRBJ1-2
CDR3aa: CSVVRTGGTMAGYTF

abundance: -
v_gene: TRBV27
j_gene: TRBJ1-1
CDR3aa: CASSSNRGPLEAFF

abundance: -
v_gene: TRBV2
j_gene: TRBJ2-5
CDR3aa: CASSEPRRGQGGGQETQYF

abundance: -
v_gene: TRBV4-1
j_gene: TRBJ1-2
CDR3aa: CATLGTKQGFNYGYTF

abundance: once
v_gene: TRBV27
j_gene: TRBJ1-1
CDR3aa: CASSGRPGNTEAFF

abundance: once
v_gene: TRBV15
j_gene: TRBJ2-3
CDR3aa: CATSRPDRAPGTDTQYF

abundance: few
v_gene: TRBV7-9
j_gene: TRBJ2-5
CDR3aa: CASSLTPDDRAETQYF

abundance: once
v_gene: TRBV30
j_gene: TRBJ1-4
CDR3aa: CAWNRQGTNEKLFF

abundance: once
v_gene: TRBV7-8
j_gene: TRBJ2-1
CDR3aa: CASRSSGGDNEQFF

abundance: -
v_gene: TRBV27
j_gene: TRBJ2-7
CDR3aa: CASRNFDRVHEQYF

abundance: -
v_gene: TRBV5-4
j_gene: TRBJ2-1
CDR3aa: CASSLDLETYNEQFF

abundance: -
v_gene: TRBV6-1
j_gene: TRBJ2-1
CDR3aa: CASEAGTGHNEQFF

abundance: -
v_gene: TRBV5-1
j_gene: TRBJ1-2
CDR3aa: CASSPSDSLTYGYTF

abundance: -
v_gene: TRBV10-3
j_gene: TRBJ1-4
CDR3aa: CAISDRGAGGNEKLFF

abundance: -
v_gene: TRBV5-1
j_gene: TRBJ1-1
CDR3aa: CASSQGTLNTEAFF

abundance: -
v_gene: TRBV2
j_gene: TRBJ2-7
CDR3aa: CASSALSRGEQYF

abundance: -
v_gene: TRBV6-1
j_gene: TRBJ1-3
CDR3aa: CASSPQGNTIYF

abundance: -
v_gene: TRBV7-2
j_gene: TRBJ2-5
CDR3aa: CASSLPTETQYF